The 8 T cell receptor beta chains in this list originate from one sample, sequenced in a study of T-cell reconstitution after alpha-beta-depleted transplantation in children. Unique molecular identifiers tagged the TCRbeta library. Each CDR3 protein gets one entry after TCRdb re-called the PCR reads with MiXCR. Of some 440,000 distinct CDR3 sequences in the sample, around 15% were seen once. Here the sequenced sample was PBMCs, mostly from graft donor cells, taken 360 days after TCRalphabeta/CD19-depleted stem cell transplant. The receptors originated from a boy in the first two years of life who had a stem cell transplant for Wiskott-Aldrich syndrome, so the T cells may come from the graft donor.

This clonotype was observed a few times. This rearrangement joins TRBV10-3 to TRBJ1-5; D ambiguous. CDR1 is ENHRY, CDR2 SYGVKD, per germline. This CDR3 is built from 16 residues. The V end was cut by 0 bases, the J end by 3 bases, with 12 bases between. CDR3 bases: TGTGCCATCAGTGAGTCGGCCAGGAGCCTCAATCAGCCCCAGCATTTT. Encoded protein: CAISESARSLNQPQHF.

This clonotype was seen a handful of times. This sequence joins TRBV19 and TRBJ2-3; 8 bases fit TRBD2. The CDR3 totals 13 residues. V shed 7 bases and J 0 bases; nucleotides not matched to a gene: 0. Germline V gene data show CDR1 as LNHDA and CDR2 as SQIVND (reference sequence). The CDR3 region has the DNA TGTGCCAGTACTAGCGGGAGCACAGATACGCAGTATTTT. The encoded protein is CASTSGSTDTQYF.

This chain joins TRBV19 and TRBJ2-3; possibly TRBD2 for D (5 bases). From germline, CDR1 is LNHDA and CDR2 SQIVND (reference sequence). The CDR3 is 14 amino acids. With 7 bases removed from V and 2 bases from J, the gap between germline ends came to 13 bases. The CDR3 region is CASTPAEHTDTQYF. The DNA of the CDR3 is TGTGCCAGTACCCCAGCGGAGCACACAGATACGCAGTATTTT.

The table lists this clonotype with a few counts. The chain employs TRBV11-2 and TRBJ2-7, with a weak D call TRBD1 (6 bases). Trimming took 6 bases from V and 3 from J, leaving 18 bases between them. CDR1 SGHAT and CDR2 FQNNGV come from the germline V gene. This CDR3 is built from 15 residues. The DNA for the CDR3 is TGTGCCAGCAGACCTCCGGGACACCGAGACTACGAGCAGTACTTC. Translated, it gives CASRPPGHRDYEQYF.

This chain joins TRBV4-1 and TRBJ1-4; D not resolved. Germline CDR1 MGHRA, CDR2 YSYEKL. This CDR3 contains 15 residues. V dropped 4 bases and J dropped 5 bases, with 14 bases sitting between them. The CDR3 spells CASSRSPLPNEKLFF. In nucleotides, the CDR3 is TGCGCCAGCAGCCGAAGTCCGCTCCCGAATGAAAAACTGTTTTTT.

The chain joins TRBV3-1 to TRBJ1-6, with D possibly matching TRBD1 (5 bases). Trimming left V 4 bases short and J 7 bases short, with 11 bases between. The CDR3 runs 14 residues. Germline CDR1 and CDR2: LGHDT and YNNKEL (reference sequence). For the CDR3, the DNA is TGTGCCAGCAGCCGGAGGGGTAACAATTCACCCCTCCACTTT. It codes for CASSRRGNNSPLHF.

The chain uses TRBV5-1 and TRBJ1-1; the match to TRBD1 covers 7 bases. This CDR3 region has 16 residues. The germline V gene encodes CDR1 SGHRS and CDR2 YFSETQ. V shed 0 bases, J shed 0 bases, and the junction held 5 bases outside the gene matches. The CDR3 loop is CASSLARQGLNTEAFF. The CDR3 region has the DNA TGCGCCAGCAGCTTGGCTCGACAGGGATTGAACACTGAAGCTTTCTTT.

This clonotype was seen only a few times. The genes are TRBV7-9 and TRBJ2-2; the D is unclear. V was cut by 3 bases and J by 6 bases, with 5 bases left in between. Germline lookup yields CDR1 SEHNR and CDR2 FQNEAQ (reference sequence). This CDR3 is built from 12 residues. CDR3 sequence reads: CASSFPSGELFF. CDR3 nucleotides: TGTGCCAGCAGCTTCCCTTCCGGGGAGCTGTTTTTT.